A single sample is the source of the 3 T cell receptor beta chains below, sequenced in a study of sequential checkpoint blockade in melanoma. Treatment: randomized to nivolumab then ipilimumab (arm A) or the reverse (arm B). Measured with immunoSEQ multiplex PCR; TCRdb has only the in-frame clones, and not every one. The profile shows 35,000 to 40,000 clones, about nine tenths of them singletons. This specimen consisted of CD8+ T cells sorted from blood (inferred from file names), obtained from a patient given nivolumab and ipilimumab in sequence. These receptors were collected from a human donor with melanoma.

The V call is TRBV2, the J call TRBJ2-5; TRBD1 aligns across 9 bases. This CDR3 has 14 amino acids. J gave up 5 bases and V 1 base, and 2 bases lay outside the gene matches. Looked up from germline, CDR1 is SNHLY and CDR2 is FYNNEI. The DNA for the CDR3 is TGTGCCAGCAGTGAAGACAGGGGGCGGGAGACCCAGTACTTC. It encodes CASSEDRGRETQYF.

V and J are TRBV5-8 and TRBJ2-7, with a weak D call TRBD1 (6 bases). This CDR3 has 18 residues. Trimming shortened V by 0 bases and J by 0 bases, and 19 bases separated the two germline ends. Germline-derived CDR1 and CDR2 are SGHTS and YDEGEE. For the CDR3, the DNA is TGTGCCAGCAGCTTGGCCTCCACAGGGTATGAGGGCTCCTACGAGCAGTACGTC. The encoded protein is CASSLASTGYEGSYEQYV.

This clone turned up a few times. The genes are TRBV7-6 and TRBJ2-7, with TRBD1 matching over 10 bases. The CDR3 length is 13 residues. Germline loops: CDR1 SGHVS, CDR2 FNYEAQ. V trimming: 4 bases; J trimming: 4 bases; junction bases outside the gene matches: 1. The CDR3 spells CASSWGQGYEQYV. The CDR3 bases are TGTGCCAGCAGCTGGGGACAGGGGTACGAGCAGTACGTC.